Presented here are 14 T cell receptor beta chains from one specimen sequenced in a study of a mutant IDH1 vaccine in newly diagnosed glioma. No antigen has been identified for these receptors. TCRdb's copy holds only in-frame clones and misses some; the assay was immunoSEQ multiplex PCR. Altogether 95,000 to 120,000 clones are present, 85% to 90% being singletons, with the ten largest covering roughly 0.62%. The time point denotes: week 11, during vaccination. Every vaccination contained 300 ug of the mutant IDH1 20-mer peptide and was paired with topical imiquimod. The starting material was PBMCs, obtained from a glioma patient whose treatment included an IDH1 peptide vaccine. Receptors originate from a woman aged 45-59 years with glioma.

This clone came up a few times. The chain joins TRBV10-1 to TRBJ1-3; TRBD1 is a possible D gene (6 bases). Trimming removed 4 bases from V and 3 bases from J, with 10 bases in between. Germline V gene data show CDR1 as WNHNN and CDR2 as SYGVQD (reference sequence). The CDR3 has 14 amino acids. CDR3 region: CASSAPGDGNTIYF. The CDR3 region has the DNA TGCGCCAGCAGTGCACCAGGGGATGGAAACACCATATATTTT.

The chain carries TRBV28 and TRBJ2-1; D possibly uses TRBD1 or TRBD2 (5 bases each). CDR3 length: 15 residues. Trimming left V 5 bases short and J 3 bases short, with 14 bases between. From germline, CDR1 is MDHEN and CDR2 SYDVKM. CDR3 loop: CASSPRDLYYNEQFF. The CDR3 coding sequence is TGTGCCAGCAGTCCCCGGGACCTCTACTACAATGAGCAGTTCTTC.

The CDR3 bases are TGTGCCAGCAGTTCCCCCACTAGCGGGGGCACAGATACGCAGTATTTT. Its translation is CASSSPTSGGTDTQYF. The chain joins TRBV28 to TRBJ2-3, with 10 bases lining up with TRBD2. V was pared by 4 bases and J by 1 base, with 5 bases of the junction left unmatched. The CDR3 length is 16 residues. Germline-derived CDR1 and CDR2 are MDHEN and SYDVKM.

V gene TRBV28 combines with J gene TRBJ1-2, with 7 bases that match TRBD1. This CDR3 contains 15 residues. The V gene's germline CDR1 is MDHEN and CDR2 SYDVKM. J lost 3 bases, V lost 2 bases, and 6 bases had no gene match. CDR3 in DNA: TGTGCCAGCAGTTTACGACAGGGACTTCACTATGGCTACACCTTC. It encodes CASSLRQGLHYGYTF.

V is TRBV28 and J is TRBJ1-5, with D perhaps matching TRBD1 (6 bases). Trimming took off 2 bases at V and 7 bases at J, with 15 bases between the two ends. There are 15 residues in the CDR3. CDR1 and CDR2 from the germline V gene are MDHEN and SYDVKM. CDR3 bases: TGTGCCAGCAGTTTACCAAACAGGGTTTGGCAGCCCCAGCATTTT. It encodes CASSLPNRVWQPQHF.

The chain uses TRBV11-2 and TRBJ1-2, with 8 bases lining up with TRBD1. This CDR3 comprises 15 residues. Unmatched junction bases numbered 5, after V lost 3 bases and J lost 2 bases. Germline V gene lookup returns CDR1 SGHAT and CDR2 FQNNGV. CDR3: CASSLAGGVNYGYTF. Here the CDR3 DNA reads TGTGCCAGCAGCTTGGCAGGGGGCGTAAACTATGGCTACACCTTC.

The CDR3: CASSLGPYLQRVYNEQFF. Here the CDR3 DNA reads TGTGCCAGCAGCTTAGGCCCTTATCTCCAGAGAGTCTACAATGAGCAGTTCTTC. This chain joins TRBV11-2 and TRBJ2-1, with unresolved D. Trimming removed 1 base from V and 3 bases from J, with 19 bases in between. Germline CDR1 and CDR2: SGHAT and FQNNGV. This CDR3 is 18 amino acids long.

The chain links TRBV19 to TRBJ1-1; D is unresolved. Looked up from germline, CDR1 is LNHDA and CDR2 is SQIVND (reference sequence). V lost 1 base to trimming and J lost 5 bases, with 14 bases between them. This CDR3 spans 15 amino acids. CDR3 sequence reads: CASSIGNRRGTEAFF. The CDR3 bases are TGTGCCAGTAGTATAGGAAACAGACGGGGAACTGAAGCTTTCTTT.

The gene calls are TRBV10-3 and TRBJ2-1, with TRBD1 as a possible D gene (5 bases). CDR1 and CDR2 (germline): ENHRY, SYGVKD. V shed 4 bases and J shed 8 bases, with 6 bases lying between them. The CDR3 loop spans 11 amino acids. The CDR3 DNA reads TGTGCCATCAGTGGCAGGGATGAGCAGTTCTTC. The encoded protein is CAISGRDEQFF.

The V gene is TRBV28, the J gene TRBJ1-1; D is perhaps TRBD1 (6 bases). The CDR3 loop spans 15 amino acids. V was clipped by 7 bases and J by 4 bases, with 19 bases between them. CDR1 is MDHEN, CDR2 SYDVKM, per germline. This CDR3 is CASMGLGGPSTEAFF. The CDR3, as DNA: TGTGCCAGCATGGGGTTGGGGGGGCCAAGCACTGAAGCTTTCTTT.

This chain uses TRBV28 with TRBJ2-5; 9 bases agree with TRBD2. The V segment lost 5 bases and the J segment 4 bases; nucleotides outside the gene matches: 11. The CDR3 length is 16 residues. CDR1 MDHEN and CDR2 SYDVKM come from the germline V gene. The CDR3 is CASSVRGRAGGETQYF. The CDR3, as DNA: TGTGCCAGCAGTGTCCGCGGGAGGGCCGGCGGAGAGACCCAGTACTTC.

The chain couples TRBV7-9 to TRBJ2-7; 8 nucleotides agree with TRBD1. The CDR3 is made up of 16 amino acids. Trimming took 1 base from V and 5 from J; bases not matched to a gene: 10. Germline V gene lookup returns CDR1 SEHNR and CDR2 FQNEAQ (reference sequence). The CDR3, as DNA: TGTGCCAGCAGCTTAGGCGGGACAGGTAACATCCACGAGCAGTACTTC. Protein: CASSLGGTGNIHEQYF.

This clone was seen a single time. The chain links TRBV5-6 to TRBJ1-2; D perhaps matches TRBD1 (6 bases). The germline V and J ends were trimmed by 4 bases and 2 bases, with 15 bases remaining between them. Germline CDR1 and CDR2: SGHDT and YYEEEE. The CDR3 length is 15 residues. In DNA, the CDR3 is TGTGCCAGCAGCCTAGACCGGGACACCAACTATGGCTACACCTTC. This encodes CASSLDRDTNYGYTF.

V and J are TRBV7-2 and TRBJ2-3; no firm D call. The germline V and J ends were trimmed by 7 bases and 0 bases, with 11 bases remaining between them. The V gene's germline CDR1 is SGHTA and CDR2 FQGNSA. This CDR3 is built from 14 residues. The DNA of the CDR3 is TGTGCCAGCAAAGCGCGAACTAGCACAGATACGCAGTATTTT. Amino acids: CASKARTSTDTQYF.